Following are 23 T cell receptor beta chains from one sample sequenced in a study of blood T cell repertoires in COVID-19. Assay used: immunoSEQ multiplex PCR; TCRdb lists only in-frame clones, some missing. The table includes more than 400,000 clones, 80% to 90% detected once. Material: peripheral blood. All receptors come from a human donor in a cohort sampled during active COVID-19.

The rearrangement links TRBV24-1 to TRBJ2-1, with 8 bases lining up with TRBD2. J was trimmed by 1 base and V by 3 bases; bases with no gene match: 13. Germline V CDR1 and CDR2: KGHDR, SFDVKD. The CDR3 length is 19 residues. The CDR3 sequence is CATSDKPGGRDGSYNEQFF. CDR3 DNA sequence: TGTGCCACCAGTGATAAACCGGGGGGGAGAGACGGGTCCTACAATGAGCAGTTCTTC.

The chain employs TRBV6-5 and TRBJ2-7, with D unresolved. Germline V gene data show CDR1 as MNHEY and CDR2 as SVGAGI. The V end lost 11 bases, the J end lost 0 bases, and 8 bases lay between the germline ends. CDR3 length: 11 amino acids. The CDR3 coding sequence is TGTGCCTTATCCAGCTCCTACGAGCAGTACTTC. Protein product: CALSSSYEQYF.

The genes are TRBV2 and TRBJ1-4; tentatively, D is TRBD1 (5 bases). The CDR3 runs to 16 residues. Germline V gives CDR1 SNHLY, CDR2 FYNNEI. Trimming removed 0 bases from V and 4 bases from J, with 12 bases in between. This chain's CDR3 is CASSEARGAGNEKLFF. The CDR3 DNA is TGTGCCAGCAGTGAAGCAAGGGGCGCTGGTAATGAAAAACTGTTTTTT.

The chain recombines TRBV29-1 with TRBJ1-4; 9 bases line up with TRBD1. Germline V CDR1 and CDR2: SQVTM, ANQGSEA. The length of the CDR3 is 17 residues. V shed 5 bases and J 8 bases; nucleotides not matched to a gene: 18. The CDR3 protein is CSVSTGTGIGVGEKLFF. The DNA of the CDR3 is TGCAGCGTTTCTACCGGGACAGGGATTGGGGTAGGGGAAAAACTGTTTTTT.

There are a few counts of this clone. The V and J genes are TRBV19 and TRBJ2-7, with D perhaps TRBD2 (5 bases). The ends were cut back, 3 bases at V and 3 bases at J, with 12 bases in the middle. The V gene's germline CDR1 is LNHDA and CDR2 SQIVND (reference sequence). The CDR3 runs 14 residues. The CDR3 is CASSMRTSDYEQYF. CDR3 DNA: TGTGCCAGTAGTATGAGGACTTCCGACTACGAGCAGTACTTC.

J is TRBJ2-1 and V is TRBV2, with 8 positions matching TRBD2. Germline-derived CDR1 and CDR2 are SNHLY and FYNNEI. J gave up 7 bases and V 8 bases, and 10 bases lay outside the gene matches. The CDR3 spans 14 residues. The CDR3 loop reads CASLLAASRNEQFF. The CDR3 nucleotides are TGTGCCAGCCTACTAGCGGCCTCAAGGAATGAGCAGTTCTTC.

The chain uses TRBV5-1 and TRBJ1-4; 9 positions agree with TRBD1. The germline CDR1 and CDR2 sequences are SGHRS and YFSETQ. The CDR3 length is 16 residues. The J segment lost 2 bases and the V segment lost 4 bases, leaving 6 bases of the junction unmatched. The CDR3 coding sequence is TGCGCCAGCAGCGAAGGGACAGGGCGCACTAATGAAAAACTGTTTTTT. It encodes CASSEGTGRTNEKLFF.

The V call is TRBV6-1, the J call TRBJ2-7, with 9 bases lining up with TRBD1. This CDR3 is built from 16 residues. The V gene end was trimmed by 1 base and the J gene end by 7 bases; junction bases not matched to a gene: 11. CDR1 MNHNS and CDR2 SASEGT come from the germline V gene. This CDR3 reads CASSEGGGQGLLEQYF. The CDR3 coding sequence is TGTGCCAGCAGTGAAGGAGGCGGACAGGGGCTCCTGGAGCAGTACTTC.

The gene calls are TRBV20-1 and TRBJ2-7; 14 bases line up with TRBD2. Trimming cost V 3 bases and J 6 bases; bases outside gene matches: 16. Germline V gene data show CDR1 as DFQATT and CDR2 as SNEGSKA (reference sequence). This CDR3 has 18 residues. CDR3 amino acids: CSASRSWGLAGVPPEQYF. The CDR3 DNA follows: TGCAGTGCTAGTCGGAGCTGGGGACTAGCGGGAGTCCCACCCGAGCAGTACTTC.

The chain employs TRBV28 and TRBJ1-1; D is ambiguous. CDR1 MDHEN and CDR2 SYDVKM come from the germline V gene. CDR3 length equals 13 residues. Trimming stripped 7 bases from V and 6 bases from J, with 15 bases between. CDR3 region: CASKYPNRAEAFF. CDR3 bases: TGTGCCAGCAAGTATCCTAATCGGGCTGAAGCTTTCTTT.

J is TRBJ1-6 and V is TRBV19; possibly TRBD1 for D (6 bases). From germline, CDR1 is LNHDA and CDR2 SQIVND (reference sequence). V lost 6 bases and J 7 bases, leaving 10 bases between the germline ends. The CDR3 consists of 13 residues. In DNA form, the CDR3 reads TGTGCCAGTAGCGACAGGAGAAATTCACCCCTCCACTTT. Translated, it gives CASSDRRNSPLHF.

The rearrangement links TRBV6-5 to TRBJ1-2; D is perhaps TRBD1 (5 bases). V was clipped by 5 bases and J by 7 bases, with 20 bases between them. The CDR3 runs 15 residues. Per germline, CDR1 MNHEY and CDR2 SVGAGI. CDR3 in DNA: TGTGCCAGCAGTATCCGGGACTATGTCGTTGGTGGCTACACCTTC. It codes for CASSIRDYVVGGYTF.

The V call is TRBV12-3 or TRBV12-4, the J call TRBJ1-5; D unresolved. V was pared by 6 bases and J by 1 base, with 7 bases between. CDR3 length: 13 amino acids. CDR3 nucleotide sequence: TGTGCCAGCAGAGCGAGAAGCAATCAGCCCCAGCATTTT. Protein: CASRARSNQPQHF.

The chain uses TRBV6-5 and TRBJ2-1; 7 bases match TRBD1. The CDR3 has 15 amino acids. V lost 6 bases, J lost 0 bases, and 5 bases stayed unmatched. Germline V CDR1 and CDR2: MNHEY, SVGAGI. The CDR3 reads CASRGGYSSYNEQFF. CDR3 DNA sequence: TGTGCCAGCAGAGGGGGCTATAGCTCCTACAATGAGCAGTTCTTC.

The chain's CDR3 is CAWSEGVSNQPQHF. CDR3 bases: TGTGCCTGGAGTGAGGGGGTGAGCAATCAGCCCCAGCATTTT. J is TRBJ1-5 and V is TRBV30, with a possible D match to TRBD1 (6 bases). V was shortened by 1 base and J by 1 base, with 8 bases between the two germline ends. The CDR3 runs to 14 residues. The germline CDR1 and CDR2 sequences are GTSNPN and SVGIG (reference sequence).

This rearrangement joins TRBV6-5 to TRBJ2-2; D gene uncertain. Between the trimmed V and J ends, which lost 6 bases and 4 bases, there was a span of 9 bases. The CDR3 is 13 amino acids. In germline, CDR1 is MNHEY, CDR2 SVGAGI. CDR3 in amino acids: CASRHSVTGELFF. CDR3 coding DNA: TGTGCCAGCAGGCATTCAGTCACCGGGGAGCTGTTTTTT.

The chain employs TRBV10-3 and TRBJ1-1; TRBD1 might be the D (6 bases). Germline V gene sequence: CDR1 ENHRY, CDR2 SYGVKD. CDR3 length: 13 amino acids. The germline V and J ends were trimmed by 6 bases and 1 base, with 9 bases remaining between them. For the CDR3, the DNA is TGTGCCATCAGAAGGACAGAGAACACTGAAGCTTTCTTT. Translating gives CAIRRTENTEAFF.

The rearrangement joins TRBV18 to TRBJ2-5, with 9 bases matching TRBD1. Germline CDR1 KGHSH, CDR2 LQKENI. There are 15 residues in the CDR3. V lost 3 bases to trimming and J lost 5 bases; unmatched junction nucleotides: 7. Written as DNA, the CDR3 is TGTGCCAGCTCACCTATAGGACAGGGGCCGGAGACCCAGTACTTC. Its protein product is CASSPIGQGPETQYF.

The V gene is TRBV2, the J gene TRBJ1-1; D unresolved. CDR3 length equals 17 residues. The germline V and J ends were trimmed by 0 bases and 0 bases, with 14 bases remaining between them. Germline assignment: CDR1 SNHLY and CDR2 FYNNEI. The DNA of the CDR3 is TGTGCCAGCAGTGAAGCGGCGGGGTTGGGGATGAACACTGAAGCTTTCTTT. Its translation is CASSEAAGLGMNTEAFF.

The genes are TRBV6-5 and TRBJ1-6; D uncertain. This CDR3 comprises 15 residues. Germline CDR1 reads MNHEY; CDR2 reads SVGAGI. Trimming removed 6 bases from V and 7 bases from J, with 16 bases in between. The CDR3 reads CASSRPGMPNSPLHF. CDR3 bases: TGTGCCAGCAGCCGCCCCGGGATGCCGAATTCACCCCTCCACTTT.

V usage is TRBV4-3 and J usage is TRBJ2-3; tentative D call: TRBD1 (5 bases). The length of the CDR3 is 15 residues. Germline V gene lookup returns CDR1 LGHNA and CDR2 YSLEER. V was trimmed by 3 bases and J by 6 bases, leaving 16 bases between them. CDR3 nucleotide sequence: TGCGCCAGCAGCCACCTCAAAAACAGGTTCGATACGCAGTATTTT. It yields the protein CASSHLKNRFDTQYF.

J is TRBJ1-2 and V is TRBV6-1, with 8 bases that match TRBD1. Trimming removed 3 bases from V and 4 bases from J; junction bases left unmatched: 7. This CDR3 is 15 amino acids long. Germline values: CDR1 MNHNS, CDR2 SASEGT. The CDR3 protein is CASSERTGLAYGYTF. CDR3 bases: TGTGCCAGCAGTGAGAGGACAGGGCTCGCCTATGGCTACACCTTC.

The gene calls are TRBV19 and TRBJ1-2; the D is unclear. V dropped 5 bases and J dropped 3 bases, with 7 bases sitting between them. CDR3 length equals 12 residues. Germline V gives CDR1 LNHDA, CDR2 SQIVND (reference sequence). CDR3: CASSRGDYGYTF. CDR3 nucleotides: TGTGCCAGTAGTCGCGGGGACTATGGCTACACCTTC.